This T cell receptor (beta chain) was sequenced during a study of blood T cell repertoires in COVID-19. Overall study context: The United States, Italy and Spain were the sources of the acute and convalescent COVID-19 samples. Nucleic acid was either cDNA or gDNA, and it came from T cells, B-cell-depleted T cells, or PBMCs.

This CDR3 has 13 residues. Germline CDR1 and CDR2: ENHRY and SYGVKD. With 8 bases removed from V and 3 bases from J, the gap between germline ends came to 11 bases. Original methodology: Cell counts per sample came from amplifying reference gene primers. Profiling relied on immunoSEQ multiplex PCR, and the TCRdb table lists in-frame clones only, not all of them. Clone size and the V and J calls come from that table; the DNA yielded D and trimming. Altogether around 150,000 clones are present, roughly 84% being singletons, with the ten largest covering 2.2%. The sequence was obtained from a man aged 65 to 85 with acute or convalescent COVID-19. Material for sequencing was peripheral blood. The V call is TRBV10-3, the J call TRBJ1-5; perhaps TRBD1 as D (6 bases). CDR3 amino acids: CAIARTDNQPQHF. The DNA for the CDR3 is TGTGCCATCGCCCGGACAGACAATCAGCCCCAGCATTTT.